This TCR beta chain stems from a study of vaccination effects on CD4 cells after COVID-19. Study-level background: Participants completed two doses of the BNT162b2 or mRNA-1273 vaccine.

Clones were sequenced by immunoSEQ multiplex PCR, and TCRdb holds only the in-frame ones, with some missing. The table shows tens of thousands of clones, with around 80% occurring only once. With the ViraFEST assay, the study expanded antigen-specific CD4+ T cells using viral peptide pools, then sequenced them. Investigators separated out CD4+ T cells once approximately 11 days of culture had passed. In the vaccine recipients, nucleocapsid antibodies were negative and there was no prior SARS-CoV-2 infection. There are 13 residues in the CDR3. Deletions cut 0 bases from V and 4 bases from J, with 7 bases between. Looked up from germline, CDR1 is SGHKS and CDR2 is YYEKEE (reference sequence). Note on this clone: Its antigen is as yet unknown.

The chain carries TRBV5-5 and TRBJ1-2; weak D call: TRBD1 (6 bases). This clonotype originated in a human donor who received a COVID-19 vaccine. Sequenced here: CD4+ T cells from PBMCs cultured with HCoV-NL63 spike peptides, sampled before COVID-19 vaccination. The CDR3, as DNA: TGTGCCAGCAGCTTGGGGACAGCCTATGGCTACACCTTC. Encoded protein: CASSLGTAYGYTF.